A selection of T cell receptor beta chains follows, all from one sample in a study of response to subunit inactivated influenza vaccine. TCRdb recomputed calls from the RT-PCR reads with MiXCR, one row per CDR3 protein. Altogether 600,000 to 700,000 distinct CDR3 sequences are present, 13% to 15% being singletons, with the ten largest covering 7.5% to 8%. The sequencing used PBMCs from blood, collected around two weeks before vaccination. The receptors were gathered from a man aged 50-60 years who received an inactivated influenza vaccine. Both conserved end residues are part of each CDR3. The order of the fields is clone size, D gene, J gene, V gene, CDR3 DNA, CDR3 protein. A D gene is named only where the DNA matches it firmly. A clone size is listed for some rows: how often the clone was seen (once, few, many), or a class if it is expanded.

abundance: .
d_gene: .
j_gene: TRBJ1-1
v_gene: TRBV12-3/TRBV12-4
CDR3nt: TGTGCCAGCAGTGGCAGAGTCACTGAAGCTTTCTTT
CDR3aa: CASSGRVTEAFF

abundance: .
d_gene: .
j_gene: TRBJ2-1
v_gene: TRBV3-1
CDR3nt: TGTGCCAGCAGCCCTTCTTTTGGCGGGACCTACAATGAGCAGTTCTTC
CDR3aa: CASSPSFGGTYNEQFF

abundance: .
d_gene: TRBD1
j_gene: TRBJ2-3
v_gene: TRBV20-1
CDR3nt: TGCAGCGCTCCCCGACAGGGCCCTACAGATACGCAGTATTTT
CDR3aa: CSAPRQGPTDTQYF

abundance: few
d_gene: .
j_gene: TRBJ2-2
v_gene: TRBV7-9
CDR3nt: TGTGCCAGCAGGGATCGCCAGGGTTCCACCGGGGAGCTGTTTTTT
CDR3aa: CASRDRQGSTGELFF

abundance: few
d_gene: TRBD1
j_gene: TRBJ1-2
v_gene: TRBV4-1
CDR3nt: TGCGCCAGCAGCCAAGGGCACGGGACAGCCTATGGCTACACCTTC
CDR3aa: CASSQGHGTAYGYTF

abundance: few
d_gene: TRBD2
j_gene: TRBJ2-1
v_gene: TRBV11-2
CDR3nt: TGTGCCAGCAGCTTAGTCCGCGGGAGGGCCTTTGAGCAGTTCTTC
CDR3aa: CASSLVRGRAFEQFF

abundance: .
d_gene: TRBD1
j_gene: TRBJ2-1
v_gene: TRBV12-3/TRBV12-4
CDR3nt: TGTGCCAGCAGTCCGACAGGGATTTACTACAATGAGCAGTTCTTC
CDR3aa: CASSPTGIYYNEQFF

abundance: many
d_gene: .
j_gene: TRBJ2-2
v_gene: TRBV7-9
CDR3nt: TGTGCCAGCAGCCCAATGACCGTCACCGGGGAGCTGTTTTTT
CDR3aa: CASSPMTVTGELFF

abundance: .
d_gene: .
j_gene: TRBJ2-2
v_gene: TRBV11-1
CDR3nt: TGTGCCAGCAGCTTACGGGACATCCGAGGGGTGGGCACCGGGGAGCTGTTTTTT
CDR3aa: CASSLRDIRGVGTGELFF

abundance: .
d_gene: .
j_gene: TRBJ1-1
v_gene: TRBV20-1
CDR3nt: TGCAGTGCTAGACCCCCAGGATTGAGCGCTGAAGCTTTCTTT
CDR3aa: CSARPPGLSAEAFF

abundance: many
d_gene: TRBD2
j_gene: TRBJ2-1
v_gene: TRBV11-3
CDR3nt: TGTGCCAGCAGCGGTGGCGGGAGGGCGGGCAATGAGCAGTTCTTC
CDR3aa: CASSGGGRAGNEQFF

abundance: many
d_gene: TRBD2
j_gene: TRBJ2-7
v_gene: TRBV29-1
CDR3nt: TGCAGCGTTGCTAGCGGGGGGACCTACGAGCAGTACTTC
CDR3aa: CSVASGGTYEQYF

abundance: many
d_gene: .
j_gene: TRBJ1-2
v_gene: TRBV5-1
CDR3nt: TGCGCCAGCAGCTTGGGTGAGAAGAACTATGGCTACACCTTC
CDR3aa: CASSLGEKNYGYTF

abundance: .
d_gene: .
j_gene: TRBJ2-4
v_gene: TRBV12-3/TRBV12-4
CDR3nt: TGTGCCAGCAGTTTAGGGCGGGACAAAAACATTCAGTACTTC
CDR3aa: CASSLGRDKNIQYF

abundance: many
d_gene: TRBD2
j_gene: TRBJ2-5
v_gene: TRBV2
CDR3nt: TGTGCCAGCAGTGACGGACTAGCGAGGGGGACCCAGTACTTC
CDR3aa: CASSDGLARGTQYF

abundance: .
d_gene: .
j_gene: TRBJ2-1
v_gene: TRBV7-6
CDR3nt: TGTGCCAGCAGCTTAGTACTTGCGACACTCCGCCACAATGAGCAGTTCTTC
CDR3aa: CASSLVLATLRHNEQFF

abundance: once
d_gene: .
j_gene: TRBJ2-3
v_gene: TRBV7-3
CDR3nt: TGTGCCAGCAGCTTAACCGGGACGGTCCGCACAGATACGCAGTATTTT
CDR3aa: CASSLTGTVRTDTQYF

abundance: few
d_gene: .
j_gene: TRBJ2-7
v_gene: TRBV21-1
CDR3nt: TGTGCCAGCAGCAATGGGTTAGGGACCTACTACGAGCAGTACTTC
CDR3aa: CASSNGLGTYYEQYF

abundance: few
d_gene: .
j_gene: TRBJ2-1
v_gene: TRBV7-9
CDR3nt: TGTGCCAGCAGCCGAGGAAAGGGCAGGGTGTCCTACAATGAGCAGTTCTTC
CDR3aa: CASSRGKGRVSYNEQFF